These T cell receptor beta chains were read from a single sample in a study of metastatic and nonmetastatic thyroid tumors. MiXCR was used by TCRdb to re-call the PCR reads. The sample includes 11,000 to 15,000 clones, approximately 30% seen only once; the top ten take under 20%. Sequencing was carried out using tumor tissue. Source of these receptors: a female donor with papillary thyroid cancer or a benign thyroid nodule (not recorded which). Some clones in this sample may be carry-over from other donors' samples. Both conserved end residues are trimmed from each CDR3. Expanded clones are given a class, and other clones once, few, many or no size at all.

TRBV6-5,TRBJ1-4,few,ASSYSHNDKLF
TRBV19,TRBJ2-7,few,ASSMPFYEQY
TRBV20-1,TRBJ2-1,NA,SATLAGGQRNEQF
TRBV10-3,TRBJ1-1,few,AIRAGVFTNTEAF
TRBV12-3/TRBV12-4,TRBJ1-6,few,ASSPMTGPPLH
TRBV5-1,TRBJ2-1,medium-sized,ASSFFTAATEQF
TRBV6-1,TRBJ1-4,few,ASSEVVKLF
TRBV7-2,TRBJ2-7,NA,ASSLALRGVTYEQY
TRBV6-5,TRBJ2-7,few,ASSNRDNYEQY
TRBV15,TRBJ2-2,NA,ATSRTQAPGELF
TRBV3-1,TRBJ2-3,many,ASSQDPGLAVADTQY
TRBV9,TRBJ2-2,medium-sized,ASSPWGGRNTGELF
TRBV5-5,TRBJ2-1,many,ASSLGTGGYNEQF
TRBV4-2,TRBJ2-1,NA,ASSQGWAGASDEQF
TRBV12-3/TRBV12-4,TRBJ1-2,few,ASSLKSPGGIDYGYT
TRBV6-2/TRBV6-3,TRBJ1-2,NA,ASSSGQGGEYGYT
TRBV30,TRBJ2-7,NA,AWTGESYEQY
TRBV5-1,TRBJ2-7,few,ASSPTSSYEQY
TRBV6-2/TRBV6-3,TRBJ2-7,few,ASSWAAYEQY
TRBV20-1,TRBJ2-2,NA,SARDMGQSVELF
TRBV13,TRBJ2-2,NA,ASGSSGSSSGELF
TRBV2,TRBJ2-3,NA,ASSETGTRRSTDTQY
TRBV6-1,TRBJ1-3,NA,ASSEVLMLTIY
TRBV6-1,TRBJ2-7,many,ASSDDRYEQY
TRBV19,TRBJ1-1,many,ASSQAANTEAF
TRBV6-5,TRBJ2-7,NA,ASSSVRGGYEQY
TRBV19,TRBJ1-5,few,ASNTGVWQPQH
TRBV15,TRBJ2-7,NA,ATSIDRGREQY
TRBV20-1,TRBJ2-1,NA,SARDGAGDYNEQF
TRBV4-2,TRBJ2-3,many,ASSPTGGAIADTQY
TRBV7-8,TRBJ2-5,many,ASSLISGKQTQY
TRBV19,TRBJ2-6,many,ASQLANVLT
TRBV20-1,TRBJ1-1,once,SAAAHTEAF
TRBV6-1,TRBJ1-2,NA,ASRPGRSYGYT
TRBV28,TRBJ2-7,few,ASSPHQGAHQEQY